Described below is a single T cell receptor beta chain sequence and its context. Its cognate antigen is unknown. The germline CDR1 and CDR2 sequences are MGHRA and YSYEKL. Trimming shortened V by 1 base and J by 12 bases, and 7 bases separated the two germline ends. The length of the CDR3 is 12 residues. The sample is drawn from a study of cytotoxic CD8 clonotypes in ibrutinib-treated CLL. About the research overall: Response samples were taken after a median of approximately 11 months on treatment, range 6 to 36. Study-wide results and limits: Contraction or stability on treatment characterized the public clonotypes, which were uncommon.

TCR beta libraries used roughly 2 micrograms of DNA from cryopreserved PBMCs. Depth targeted 1 in 200,000 to 1 in 1 million T cells, averaging approximately 9.9x coverage per clonotype. The table came from immunoSEQ multiplex PCR; TCRdb's copy has only in-frame clones and leaves some out. This sample has approximately 150,000 clones, with roughly 80% found just once. V and J are TRBV4-1 and TRBJ1-6, with D unresolved. The material sequenced was PBMCs, taken after 12 months of ibrutinib treatment. The source of this sequence is a human donor with chronic lymphocytic leukemia. The chain's CDR3 is CASSQGVQPLHF. The CDR3 nucleotides are TGCGCCAGCAGCCAAGGAGTGCAACCCCTCCACTTT.